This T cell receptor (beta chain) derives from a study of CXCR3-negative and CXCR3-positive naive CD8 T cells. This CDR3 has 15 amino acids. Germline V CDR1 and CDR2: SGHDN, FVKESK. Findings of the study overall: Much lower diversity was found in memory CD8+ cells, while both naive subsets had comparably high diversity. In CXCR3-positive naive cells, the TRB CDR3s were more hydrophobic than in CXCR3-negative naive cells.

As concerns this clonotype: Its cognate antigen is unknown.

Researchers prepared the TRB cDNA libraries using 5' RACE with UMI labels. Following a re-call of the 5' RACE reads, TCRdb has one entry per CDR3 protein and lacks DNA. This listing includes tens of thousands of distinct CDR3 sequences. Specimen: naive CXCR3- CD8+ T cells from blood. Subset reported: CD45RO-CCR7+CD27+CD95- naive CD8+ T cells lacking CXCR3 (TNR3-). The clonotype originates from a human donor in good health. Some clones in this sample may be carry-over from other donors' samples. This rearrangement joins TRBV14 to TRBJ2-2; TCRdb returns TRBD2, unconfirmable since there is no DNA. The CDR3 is CASSGGLVNTGELFF.